The present TCR beta chain was sequenced within a study of tumor-infiltrating lymphocytes in primary liver carcinoma. Researchers generated TCR beta cDNA from roughly 500 ng of total RNA, relying on a constant-region primer. Construction of TCR beta libraries relied on three successive nested multiplex PCR rounds employing slightly modified ARM-PCR. A C-beta reverse primer and TRBV1-TRBV30 forward primers served in each of the first two PCR rounds, at 9 to 10 cycles apiece. TCRdb re-derived calls from the multiplex PCR reads in MiXCR, one entry per CDR3 protein. The sample records 45,000 to 65,000 distinct CDR3 sequences, 65% to 85% being singletons. This clonotype was detected only once. Its specificity is unknown. The junction does not match germline at one end; this may be a read error. DNA and RNA were both co-extracted from 20-30 mg of bulk tissue that had not been sorted. Whichever tumor sample was examined, it had over 75% viable tumor cells.

Per germline, CDR1 SQVTM and CDR2 ANQGSEA. The CDR3 is 12 residues long. Study conclusions and caveats: Lesser overlap characterized tumor-adjacent and tumor-blood pairs relative to tumor region pairs.

This clonotype was sampled from a middle-aged man with primary liver carcinoma and hepatitis B virus infection. The sample consisted of liver tumor tissue from sampling region 5. Documented subset: tumor region T5, tumor centre. This sequence joins TRBV29-1 and TRBJ2-1; 9 nucleotides agree with TRBD2. The CDR3 DNA reads TGCAGCGGCCGACTAGCGGACAATGAACAGTCCTTC. Its translation is CSGRLADNEQSF.